The subject of this entry is one T cell receptor beta chain. With the read ending 3 residues before the CDR3 end, the germline J gene is used to fill in that end. This record comes from a study of T cells in women clearing cervical HPV infection. TCR beta CDR3 amplified by multiplex PCR from roughly 1,100 ng genomic DNA. The assay was immunoSEQ multiplex PCR, and TCRdb's table has in-frame clones only and misses some. There are about 30,000 clones in the sample, with 4.2% held by the top ten. The CDR3 is made up of 14 amino acids. Trimming cost V 0 bases and J 9 bases; bases outside gene matches: 3. CDR1 and CDR2 (germline): WNHNN, SYGVQD (reference sequence).

This chain links TRBV10-1 with TRBJ1-3; TRBD1 aligns across 9 bases. The sequenced material came from blood buffy coat. This receptor was obtained from a woman aged 18 to 75 with a cervical HPV16 infection that either progressed to CIN3+ or cleared (not recorded which). The DNA read from the CDR3 is TGCGCCAGCAGTGAGTCCCGGGACAGGGCCACC. It encodes CASSESRDRAT. The entire CDR3 sequence reads CASSESRDRATIYF.